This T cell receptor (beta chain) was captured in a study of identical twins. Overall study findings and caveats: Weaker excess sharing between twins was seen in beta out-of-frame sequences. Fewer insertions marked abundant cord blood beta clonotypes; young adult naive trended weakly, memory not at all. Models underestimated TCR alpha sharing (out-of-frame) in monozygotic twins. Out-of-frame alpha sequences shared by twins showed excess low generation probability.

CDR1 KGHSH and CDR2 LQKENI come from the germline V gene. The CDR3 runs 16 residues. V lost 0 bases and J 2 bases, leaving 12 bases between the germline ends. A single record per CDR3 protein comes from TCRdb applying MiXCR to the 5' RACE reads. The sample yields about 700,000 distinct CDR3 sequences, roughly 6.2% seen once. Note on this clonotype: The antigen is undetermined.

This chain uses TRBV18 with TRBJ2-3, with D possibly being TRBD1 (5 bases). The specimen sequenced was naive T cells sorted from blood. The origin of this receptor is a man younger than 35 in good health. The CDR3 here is CASSPPGRTITDTQYF. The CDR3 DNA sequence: TGTGCCAGCTCACCACCGGGCAGGACAATCACAGATACGCAGTATTTT.